This is a list of T cell receptor beta chains from one sample in a study of T cells in Graves' hyperthyroidism and ophthalmopathy. TCRdb called the multiplex PCR reads again in MiXCR, with one record for every CDR3 protein. The table includes a few hundred thousand distinct CDR3 sequences, more than 15% detected once. Sequencing was done on a sample of blood. These receptors came from a woman aged 55 to 70 with Graves' ophthalmopathy. The conserved cysteine and the conserved F or W are not part of the CDR3 here. A D gene is named only where the DNA matches it firmly.

V	D	J	CDR3
TRBV7-2	TRBD1	TRBJ2-7	ASSLGAGGEQY
TRBV18	-	TRBJ2-1	ASSPDTNEQF
TRBV11-2	TRBD1	TRBJ1-2	ASSGLTGFFDGYT
TRBV9	-	TRBJ2-1	ASSVDFSGYNEQF
TRBV11-2	TRBD1	TRBJ1-6	ASSLVGHRGSNSPLH
TRBV10-3	-	TRBJ1-1	AISEDAVAF
TRBV7-9	TRBD1	TRBJ2-7	ASSRPPGDRGWYEQY
TRBV28	-	TRBJ2-3	ASSFDTQY
TRBV7-2	-	TRBJ2-3	ASSFEATDTQY
TRBV18	-	TRBJ2-3	ASSPDRQYTQY
TRBV11-2	-	TRBJ2-7	ASSFLQGSYEQY
TRBV7-3	-	TRBJ2-3	ASSSGQDTQY
TRBV19	TRBD1	TRBJ1-2	ASSIPGQGHGYT
TRBV15	TRBD2	TRBJ2-3	ATSRDRKGLAGVTQY
TRBV10-1	-	TRBJ2-2	ASRPGGSANTGELF
TRBV20-1	TRBD1	TRBJ1-5	SAGDRDNQPQH
TRBV12-3/TRBV12-4	TRBD1	TRBJ2-4	ASTNLGQGGNIQY
TRBV6-2/TRBV6-3	-	TRBJ1-6	ASSRGYSEGSPLH
TRBV14	TRBD1	TRBJ2-7	ASSQAVDRVYEQY
TRBV7-8	-	TRBJ1-1	ASSLPYRGSRGEAF
TRBV7-3	TRBD2	TRBJ2-7	ASRGRGSGRSNEQY
TRBV18	TRBD1	TRBJ2-5	ASSPRQGQEETQY
TRBV18	TRBD1	TRBJ1-2	ASSPPGQVDVGYT
TRBV7-2	TRBD1	TRBJ2-5	ASSATGVKETQY
TRBV24-1	-	TRBJ2-1	ATSGGTRGNNEQF
TRBV20-1	TRBD1	TRBJ1-5	SARDRDPQPQH
TRBV6-1	-	TRBJ1-5	ASSSGRAALELLRQPQH
TRBV7-9	TRBD1	TRBJ1-2	ASRDRGRDGYT
TRBV5-1	TRBD2	TRBJ2-3	ASRPTSGSDTQY
TRBV4-3	-	TRBJ1-2	ASSQDPTDYGYT
TRBV20-1	-	TRBJ1-1	SASPTANTEAF
TRBV18	TRBD2	TRBJ2-1	ASSWTGSGDNEQF
TRBV7-2	TRBD1	TRBJ1-5	ASSWRTGGGQPQH
TRBV12-3/TRBV12-4	-	TRBJ1-5	ASSLSRDQPQH
TRBV5-8	-	TRBJ1-5	ASSLVTVVEPQH
TRBV10-3	-	TRBJ2-3	AISEREIMTDTQY
TRBV28	TRBD1	TRBJ1-4	ASSARTGFIGKLF
TRBV27	-	TRBJ1-4	ASSLGWGDEKLF
TRBV7-2	TRBD1	TRBJ2-7	ASSFTGGYEQY
TRBV5-1	-	TRBJ1-3	ASSLGQRALSGNTIY
TRBV7-2	-	TRBJ1-5	ASSSRAGGRGNQPQH
TRBV7-9	-	TRBJ2-5	ASSLDSLYQETQY
TRBV2	-	TRBJ2-5	ASSEWYNQETQY
TRBV27	TRBD2	TRBJ2-1	ASSSGLAGVLNEQF
TRBV2	TRBD1	TRBJ1-1	ASSERQGGGTEAF
TRBV5-1	TRBD2	TRBJ2-7	ASSLGVSGRDSQQY
TRBV2	-	TRBJ2-7	ASNRQGYEQY
TRBV20-1	-	TRBJ1-2	SARDMTGVNYGYT
TRBV20-1	TRBD2	TRBJ2-7	SDRLAGDYEQY
TRBV5-1	TRBD1	TRBJ1-5	ASSTGGGDQPQH
TRBV7-2	TRBD2	TRBJ2-3	ASSSMTSRFVDTQY
TRBV6-1	-	TRBJ2-3	ASSEARSMGTDTQY
TRBV9	TRBD1	TRBJ1-2	ASSPRQGAHYGYT
TRBV6-5	-	TRBJ2-2	ASSYSMVDTGELF
TRBV2	TRBD2	TRBJ2-3	ASSLSSPAGTRSSTDTQY
TRBV5-1	-	TRBJ1-1	ASSGQGWNTEAF
TRBV7-9	TRBD1	TRBJ1-1	ASSLLQGEGEAF